Shown below are 32 T cell receptor beta chains from a single sample sequenced in a study of shared clonotypes between healthy human individuals. Only in-frame clones appear in the TCRdb table, and some are missing; sequencing was by immunoSEQ multiplex PCR. The profile covers roughly 2.5 million clones, with 85% to 95% appearing a single time and roughly 0.13% taken by the ten largest. What was sequenced was naive CD4+ T cells sorted from blood. This sample's subset: CD45RA+ positively selected. The receptors originated from a man aged 18 to 30 in good health.

The chain couples TRBV7-9 to TRBJ1-1; tentatively, D is TRBD1 (5 bases). Germline loops: CDR1 SEHNR, CDR2 FQNEAQ (reference sequence). The V and J ends lost 0 bases and 3 bases respectively, with 8 bases between them. This CDR3 region has 14 residues. CDR3 amino acids: CASSLAGDHTEAFF. The CDR3, as DNA: TGTGCCAGCAGCTTAGCTGGGGACCACACTGAAGCTTTCTTT.

The V gene is TRBV27, the J gene TRBJ1-2, with D perhaps matching TRBD1 (6 bases). Per germline, CDR1 MNHEY and CDR2 SMNVEV (reference sequence). The V gene lost 9 bases and the J gene lost 0 bases, with 11 bases spanning the gap. The CDR3 has 13 residues. CDR3 region: CARATGPNYGYTF. As DNA, the CDR3 is TGTGCCAGGGCCACAGGGCCTAACTATGGCTACACCTTC.

Turning to this clone: The same CDR3 can be traced to other DNA sequences in this sample. V is TRBV10-3 and J is TRBJ1-1, with TRBD1 as a possible D gene (6 bases). Trimming removed 6 bases at V and 0 bases at J, with 8 bases between. Germline loops: CDR1 ENHRY, CDR2 SYGVKD. The CDR3 covers 13 residues. CDR3 in amino acids: CAIRQGLNTEAFF. The CDR3 nucleotides read TGTGCCATCAGACAGGGTCTGAACACTGAAGCTTTCTTT.

The rearrangement links TRBV2 to TRBJ2-4; 12 bases align to TRBD2. V lost 9 bases to trimming and J lost 1 base; unmatched junction nucleotides: 4. Germline V gene lookup returns CDR1 SNHLY and CDR2 FYNNEI. This CDR3 has 15 amino acids. This CDR3 is CASRGTSGAKNIQYF. The DNA of the CDR3 is TGTGCCAGTCGAGGGACTAGCGGGGCCAAAAACATTCAGTACTTC.

The chain is built from TRBV30 and TRBJ1-2; a weak D match, TRBD1 (6 bases). V gave up 2 bases and J gave up 7 bases, with 11 bases separating them. The germline gives CDR1 GTSNPN, CDR2 SVGIG (reference sequence). The CDR3 length is 12 residues. Here the CDR3 DNA reads TGTGCCTGGAGTACAGGGATTGGTGGCTACACCTTC. This translates into CAWSTGIGGYTF.

The chain carries TRBV19 and TRBJ1-1; TRBD1 aligns across 7 bases. V shed 5 bases, J shed 1 base, and the junction held 4 bases outside the gene matches. The CDR3 has 14 amino acids. Germline V CDR1 and CDR2: LNHDA, SQIVND (reference sequence). The CDR3 nucleotides read TGTGCCAGTAGTTCACAGGGGCGGAACACTGAAGCTTTCTTT. Amino acid sequence: CASSSQGRNTEAFF. The whole variable domain, filled in from reference TRBV19 and TRBJ1-1, reads DGGITQSPKYLFRKEGQNVTLSCEQNLNHDAMYWYRQDPGQGLRLIYYSQIVNDFQKGDIAEGYSVSREKKESFPLTVTSAQKNPTAFYLCASSSQGRNTEAFFGQGTRLTVV.

This rearrangement joins TRBV7-9 to TRBJ2-7; TRBD1 aligns across 9 bases. CDR3 length: 16 amino acids. J was trimmed by 2 bases and V by 5 bases; bases with no gene match: 10. Looked up from germline, CDR1 is SEHNR and CDR2 is FQNEAQ (reference sequence). This CDR3 is CASSVGDRGTTYEQYF. The DNA of the CDR3 is TGTGCCAGCAGCGTGGGAGACAGGGGGACCACCTACGAGCAGTACTTC.

As for this clone: The sample carries other DNA sequences with the same CDR3. The rearrangement links TRBV19 to TRBJ1-4; no clear D gene. CDR1 is LNHDA and CDR2 is SQIVND in the germline V gene (reference sequence). The CDR3 covers 12 residues. With 4 bases removed from V and 8 bases from J, the gap between germline ends came to 8 bases. CDR3 sequence: CASSRAAEKLFF. In DNA form, the CDR3 reads TGTGCCAGTAGTAGGGCAGCGGAAAAACTGTTTTTT.

This rearrangement joins TRBV19 to TRBJ1-2; 7 nucleotides match TRBD1. The CDR3 is made up of 17 amino acids. With 5 bases clipped from V and 2 bases from J, the junction kept 14 bases outside the gene matches. Per the germline V gene, CDR1 is LNHDA and CDR2 is SQIVND (reference sequence). In nucleotides, the CDR3 is TGTGCCAGTAGTTCCCCCTCCAGGGGGATACCGAACTATGGCTACACCTTC. As protein: CASSSPSRGIPNYGYTF.

This clone came up once. V and J are TRBV19 and TRBJ2-5; D call uncertain. V was pared by 4 bases and J by 2 bases, with 14 bases between. The CDR3 has 15 amino acids. The germline gives CDR1 LNHDA, CDR2 SQIVND (reference sequence). CDR3 region: CASSTPSAGQETQYF. The CDR3 coding sequence is TGTGCCAGTAGTACCCCGAGTGCAGGACAAGAGACCCAGTACTTC. The full variable domain, in which reference TRBV19 and TRBJ2-5 provide the parts outside the CDR3, is DGGITQSPKYLFRKEGQNVTLSCEQNLNHDAMYWYRQDPGQGLRLIYYSQIVNDFQKGDIAEGYSVSREKKESFPLTVTSAQKNPTAFYLCASSTPSAGQETQYFGPGTRLLVL.

This chain links TRBV18 with TRBJ2-7, with D perhaps TRBD2 (7 bases). V dropped 3 bases and J dropped 2 bases, with 17 bases sitting between them. Germline CDR1 is KGHSH and CDR2 is LQKENI. The CDR3 contains 16 residues. CDR3 sequence (DNA): TGTGCCAGCTCACCGGGGCAGGGGAGGGTCACCTACGAGCAGTACTTC. It is translated as CASSPGQGRVTYEQYF. The whole variable domain, filled in from reference TRBV18 and TRBJ2-7, reads NAGVMQNPRHLVRRRGQEARLRCSPMKGHSHVYWYRQLPEEGLKFMVYLQKENIIDESGMPKERFSAEFPKEGPSILRIQQVVRGDSAAYFCASSPGQGRVTYEQYFGPGTRLTVT.

The rearrangement uses TRBV5-1 and TRBJ1-2; no definite D call. The CDR3 sequence is 13 residues long. The ends were cut back, 5 bases at V and 1 base at J, with 9 bases in the middle. Germline CDR1 and CDR2: SGHRS and YFSETQ. CDR3 sequence (DNA): TGCGCCAGCAGTATAGACGTTAACTATGGCTACACCTTC. Protein sequence: CASSIDVNYGYTF.

The gene calls are TRBV5-4 and TRBJ1-4; tentatively, D is TRBD1 (5 bases). The V gene's germline CDR1 is SGHNT and CDR2 YYREEE (reference sequence). This CDR3 contains 15 residues. Trimming stripped 4 bases from V and 8 bases from J, with 18 bases between. The CDR3 DNA reads as TGTGCCAGCAGCCCGGATAGGGGAATGGGGGAAAAACTGTTTTTT. Its translation: CASSPDRGMGEKLFF.

DNA of the CDR3: TGTGCCAGCGCGGGACAGTTCACAGATACGCAGTATTTT. This translates into CASAGQFTDTQYF. This chain links TRBV9 with TRBJ2-3; a possible D gene is TRBD1 (7 bases). The CDR3 totals 13 residues. Germline-derived CDR1 and CDR2 are SGDLS and YYNGEE. V gave up 7 bases and J gave up 2 bases, with 11 bases separating them.

The genes are TRBV7-2 and TRBJ1-1; D ambiguous. V gave up 2 bases and J gave up 0 bases, with 10 bases separating them. CDR1 and CDR2 from the germline V gene are SGHTA and FQGNSA. The CDR3 covers 15 residues. The chain's CDR3 is CASSLFTDMNTEAFF. CDR3 in DNA: TGTGCCAGCAGCTTATTTACTGACATGAACACTGAAGCTTTCTTT.

Comments on this clone: This sample includes further DNA sequences coding for the same CDR3. This sequence joins TRBV5-1 and TRBJ2-1; D may be TRBD2 (5 bases). The germline V and J ends were trimmed by 0 bases and 6 bases, with 7 bases remaining between them. The CDR3 spans 13 residues. Per the germline V gene, CDR1 is SGHRS and CDR2 is YFSETQ. DNA for the CDR3: TGCGCCAGCAGCTTGGCGGGGTTCAATGAGCAGTTCTTC. Translating it yields CASSLAGFNEQFF.

The rearrangement uses TRBV5-4 and TRBJ2-3; D gene unclear. CDR1 and CDR2 (germline): SGHNT, YYREEE (reference sequence). The CDR3 sequence is 15 residues long. V shed 2 bases and J shed 4 bases, with 14 bases lying between them. The chain's CDR3 is CASSFGQSRSDTQYF. The CDR3 DNA reads as TGTGCCAGCAGCTTTGGGCAGAGTAGGTCAGATACGCAGTATTTT.

This chain links TRBV18 with TRBJ2-7; maybe TRBD1 (6 bases). Looked up from germline, CDR1 is KGHSH and CDR2 is LQKENI. The CDR3 is made up of 15 amino acids. V shed 2 bases and J shed 2 bases, with 13 bases lying between them. CDR3 residues: CASSPTDRLTYEQYF. CDR3 sequence (DNA): TGTGCCAGCTCACCAACCGACAGGCTAACCTACGAGCAGTACTTC. Full variable domain (outside the CDR3, taken from reference TRBV18 and TRBJ2-7): NAGVMQNPRHLVRRRGQEARLRCSPMKGHSHVYWYRQLPEEGLKFMVYLQKENIIDESGMPKERFSAEFPKEGPSILRIQQVVRGDSAAYFCASSPTDRLTYEQYFGPGTRLTVT.

This sequence joins TRBV6-1 and TRBJ1-5; 8 bases match TRBD1. After removal of 6 bases from V and 9 bases from J, the junction contained 13 bases not matched to a gene. The CDR3 is made up of 15 amino acids. CDR1 is MNHNS and CDR2 is SASEGT in the germline V gene. The CDR3 protein is CASSLGGQGTSPQHF. In DNA, the CDR3 is TGTGCCAGCAGCCTGGGAGGACAGGGCACATCGCCCCAGCATTTT.

The chain has TRBV18 and TRBJ1-1; D perhaps matches TRBD1 (5 bases). The CDR3 consists of 16 residues. Germline V gives CDR1 KGHSH, CDR2 LQKENI. V was trimmed by 2 bases and J by 3 bases, leaving 16 bases between them. The CDR3, as DNA: TGTGCCAGCTCACCATTAGGGGCGACCTTTTACACTGAAGCTTTCTTT. Translated: CASSPLGATFYTEAFF.

The chain recombines TRBV6-6 with TRBJ1-2; no definite D call. Looked up from germline, CDR1 is MNHNY and CDR2 is SVGAGI (reference sequence). The CDR3 has 12 amino acids. The V end lost 1 base, the J end lost 4 bases, and 4 bases lay between the germline ends. The CDR3, as DNA: TGTGCCAGCAGTTACTTGTCCTATGGCTACACCTTC. It translates to CASSYLSYGYTF.

DNA of the CDR3: TGTGCCAGCACCCCCGTACTTGCCTCTGGAAACACCATATATTTT. This sequence encodes CASTPVLASGNTIYF. This chain links TRBV6-5 with TRBJ1-3; no definite D call. With 7 bases removed from V and 0 bases from J, the gap between germline ends came to 13 bases. Germline loops: CDR1 MNHEY, CDR2 SVGAGI. CDR3 length: 15 residues.

The chain couples TRBV18 to TRBJ1-2; D is undetermined. Germline CDR1 reads KGHSH; CDR2 reads LQKENI. This CDR3 comprises 13 residues. V was clipped by 3 bases and J by 5 bases, with 10 bases between them. The CDR3, as DNA: TGTGCCAGCTCACCCGGCGTACAATATGGCTACACCTTC. Protein product: CASSPGVQYGYTF.

This rearrangement joins TRBV4-2 to TRBJ1-2; D gene ambiguous. V dropped 1 base and J dropped 8 bases, with 14 bases sitting between them. CDR1 and CDR2 (germline): LGHNA, YNFKEQ. The CDR3 is 14 amino acids. CDR3 bases: TGTGCCAGCAGCCAAGGGGAAGGACTGATAGGCTACACCTTC. As protein: CASSQGEGLIGYTF.

The chain joins TRBV5-1 to TRBJ2-7; either TRBD1 or TRBD2 may fit D (5 bases each). Trimming shortened V by 3 bases and J by 6 bases, and 16 bases separated the two germline ends. The germline gives CDR1 SGHRS, CDR2 YFSETQ. The CDR3 has 14 amino acids. Written as DNA, the CDR3 is TGCGCCAGCAGCTGGGACCTGAGGGAATCCGAGCAGTACTTC. It yields the protein CASSWDLRESEQYF.

The rearrangement joins TRBV12-5 to TRBJ2-2; D not resolved. This CDR3 comprises 14 residues. V was clipped by 6 bases and J by 2 bases, with 10 bases between them. The germline gives CDR1 LGHNT, CDR2 FRNRAP. The CDR3 protein is CASGASPNTGELFF. Here the CDR3 DNA reads TGTGCTAGTGGCGCGAGCCCAAACACCGGGGAGCTGTTTTTT. The full variable domain, rest sourced from reference TRBV12-5 and TRBJ2-2, is DARVTQTPRHKVTEMGQEVTMRCQPILGHNTVFWYRQTMMQGLELLAYFRNRAPLDDSGMPKDRFSAEMPDATLATLKIQPSEPRDSAVYFCASGASPNTGELFFGEGSRLTVL.

This chain connects TRBV6-1 to TRBJ2-3; D is ambiguous. Per the germline V gene, CDR1 is MNHNS and CDR2 is SASEGT. CDR3 length equals 12 residues. V lost 5 bases and J 5 bases, leaving 8 bases between the germline ends. The CDR3 region is CASSSFVDTQYF. In DNA form, the CDR3 reads TGTGCCAGCAGTTCCTTTGTAGATACGCAGTATTTT.

The V gene is TRBV27, the J gene TRBJ2-7; 9 nucleotides agree with TRBD2. The V segment lost 4 bases and the J segment 3 bases; nucleotides outside the gene matches: 10. CDR3 length equals 16 residues. The germline V gene encodes CDR1 MNHEY and CDR2 SMNVEV (reference sequence). CDR3 bases: TGTGCCAGCAGTTACGCCCCGGGACTAGCTCACTACGAGCAGTACTTC. It specifies CASSYAPGLAHYEQYF.

This chain joins TRBV5-1 and TRBJ2-3; 10 positions match TRBD2. The CDR3 is 14 residues long. J lost 5 bases, V lost 4 bases, and 4 bases had no gene match. Per the germline V gene, CDR1 is SGHRS and CDR2 is YFSETQ. CDR3 nucleotide sequence: TGCGCCAGCAGCACCACTAGCGGGGTAGATACGCAGTATTTT. Translation gives CASSTTSGVDTQYF.

The J gene is TRBJ2-7, the V gene TRBV30, with D possibly called TRBD1 or TRBD2 (5 bases each). This CDR3 is 15 amino acids long. V gave up 3 bases and J gave up 3 bases, with 18 bases separating them. Per germline, CDR1 GTSNPN and CDR2 SVGIG (reference sequence). This CDR3 is CAWRAFRDGSYEQYF. CDR3 DNA: TGTGCCTGGAGAGCCTTCCGGGACGGAAGCTACGAGCAGTACTTC.

The chain has TRBV6-6 and TRBJ1-3; D remains ambiguous. V was clipped by 4 bases and J by 2 bases, with 9 bases between them. This CDR3 has 14 amino acids. Germline CDR1 MNHNY, CDR2 SVGAGI (reference sequence). CDR3: CASSFGSTGNTIYF. As DNA, the CDR3 is TGTGCCAGCAGTTTCGGAAGTACTGGAAACACCATATATTTT.

The chain is built from TRBV21-1 and TRBJ2-7; TRBD1 reflects the table's D call only, with no check against the DNA. TRBV21-1 is reported as a pseudogene. This CDR3 region has 16 residues. In DNA form, the CDR3 reads TGTGCCAGCAGCCCCTGGACAGGTCTACCCTCCTACGAGCAGTACTTC. This gives the protein CASSPWTGLPSYEQYF.